This T cell receptor beta chain was captured in a study of shared clonotypes between healthy human individuals (dated by TCRdb to the early 2020s). Context from the whole study: The cohort included three men and a couple of women between 18 and 49 years of age. Each donor's leukapheresis produced roughly between roughly 0.9 and 9 billion PBMCs. To increase sequencing depth and limit assay-specific biases, TCR repertoire library preparation and sequencing were carried out by different laboratories using diverse techniques. To estimate repertoire size and how much clonotype sharing occurs between individuals, the study deeply sequenced the blood TCR repertoires of a handful of healthy adults. For each donor, three plates each were used for CD4 naive and CD4 memory, two plates were used for CD8 naive, and one plate was used for CD8 memory.

Donors were healthy HIV-negative adults with no recently reported acute infections or vaccinations. All donors were Caucasian adults living in Nashville, Tennessee, USA. CD4+ T cells were enriched by magnetic negative selection; naive cells were then positively selected on CD45RA, and the negative fraction formed the memory subset. Blood was obtained by leukapheresis, after which PBMCs were separated by Ficoll-Histopaque density gradient centrifugation and cryopreserved in liquid nitrogen vapor phase. Analytical flow cytometry was used to check the purity and quantity of each magnetically sorted T cell population. From each sorted fraction, genomic DNA was isolated and quantified by UV absorbance on a Nanodrop 2000c. About this clone itself: Its specific antigen is unknown. No quality values exist for individual bases; no much larger clone is one base distant.

Study-wide conclusions, independent of this receptor: Estimated clonotype richness was generally larger for naive than for memory subsets. Pairwise subsampling indicated that sequencing depth was expected to affect the degree of clonotype sharing among donors. Even with the large sequencing depth, rarefaction of the sorted-subset datasets indicated that sequencing was incomplete. When several donors were compared, the shared fraction of clonotypes was around 4.6% for naive CD4, approximately 3.5% for naive CD8, roughly 2.5% for memory CD4, and 0.4% for memory CD8. Compared with non-shared clonotypes, the clonotypes found in all four sorted-subset donors had higher generation probabilities. The genetic and exposure-history diversity represented was limited by the small number of donors. Sampling was limited to blood, and TCR repertoires in tissue likely differ from TCR repertoires in blood.

Using the deep immunoSEQ assay, multiplex PCR amplified TCR CDR3 regions from genomic DNA. Extracted genomic DNA from each cell subset was spread evenly across all wells of several immunoSEQ 96-well plates, with each plate serving as a replicate. Each replicate PCR for sorted subsets received roughly 0.2 ug genomic DNA, equal to 28,000 or so T cell genomes. Purified libraries were quantified with a Qubit 3.0 fluorometer, sized on a Bioanalyzer 2100, and re-quantified with the KAPA Library Quantification kit. Every immunoSEQ 96-well plate was sequenced on a separate single-read 150-cycle Illumina NextSeq 550 flow cell. As for how the authors treated the data: Because the immunoSEQ output included only junctional sequences and no quality scores, the filtering could not be the same as the filtering used for full-length reads. Sequences were annotated with PyIR, a Python wrapper for IgBLAST v1.9, and V/J genes and CDR3 were assigned using IMGT germline references. Any read was removed if the V/J assignment was weak (E-value above 1e-6), the CDR3 was missing, or the read contained stop codons, out-of-frame junctions, or ambiguous translated residues. V3J clonotypes were defined as sequences sharing an identical inferred V gene, J gene, and CDR3 amino acid sequence. Percentage overlap between repertoires was calculated by dividing the number of shared unique clonotypes by the size of the smaller repertoire. Repertoire richness was assessed with RTK rarefaction, the Chao1 estimator, and Recon v2.1 estimates of unobserved clonotypes. For all TCRbeta clonotypes obtained by the gDNA method from four donors, generation probabilities were computed with OLGA. Held by TCRdb, this immuneACCESS table contains in-frame sequences only and omits some clones. Under half of the omission traces to an unresolved V gene where checked; the cause of the rest is unknown. That table supplies the V and J calls and clone size; D and trimming were determined from the DNA. The sample contains nearly 1,000,000 clones, around 80% of them found a single time. Of the sample, about 1.5% falls within the top ten clones.

Via the germline V gene (reference sequence), CDR1 is WNHNN and CDR2 SYGVQD. V is pruned by 3 bases and J by 3 bases, leaving 4 bases of the junction without a gene match. From the cysteine up to the phenylalanine, the CDR3 has a length of 16 residues. Solely the CDR3 DNA is kept, with 48 bases framed from the first base. This clonotype was obtained from a man aged 18 to 35 in good health. What was sequenced was memory CD4+ T cells sorted from blood. What the cell subset or site label conveys for this sample: CD45RA-negative fraction. This sequence uses TRBV10-1 and TRBJ2-3; a stretch of 12 junction bases matches TRBD2. The sequence in DNA is TGCGCCAGCAGTGACCCTACTAGCGGGGGGACAGATACGCAGTATTTT. This yields the protein CASSDPTSGGTDTQYF.